This T cell receptor (beta chain) is from a study of T cells in Graves' hyperthyroidism and ophthalmopathy. Study findings and constraints: In blood, most of the thyroid clonotypes expanded above 0.001 were also present.

This clonotype has only a few counts. Antigen unknown. Using RNA transcripts as the source, TCR beta CDR3 regions were amplified. A set of HTBI primers served as the primers for a first-round RT-PCR of the TCR CDR3. TCRdb re-called the multiplex PCR reads with MiXCR, one entry per CDR3 protein. The data show roughly 380,000 distinct CDR3 sequences, about 13% seen once. Uncontrolled infection, other autoimmune disease, pregnancy and lactation each barred patients from inclusion. Thyroid ultrasound, orbital computed tomography, clinical symptoms, and serum thyroxine and TRAb underpinned diagnoses. The sequencing input was blood. This clonotype was obtained from a man aged 25 to 40 with Graves' hyperthyroidism that later progressed to Graves' ophthalmopathy.

CDR3 protein: CASSVAAGGESEKLFF. Here the CDR3 DNA reads TGTGCCAGCAGCGTAGCGGCAGGGGGCGAGAGTGAAAAACTGTTTTTT. The chain joins TRBV9 to TRBJ1-4; 8 nucleotides align to TRBD1. This CDR3 is built from 16 residues. The J segment lost 7 bases and the V segment lost 0 bases, leaving 8 bases of the junction unmatched. The germline gives CDR1 SGDLS, CDR2 YYNGEE.